Below, 8 T cell receptor beta chains from the same sample are listed, as sequenced in a study of vaccination and CD4 T cells after COVID-19. CD4+ T cells that had been cultured provided DNA sequenced with the Oncomine TCR Beta short-read assay. TCRdb reprocessed the PCR reads via MiXCR and lists one record per CDR3 protein. The data contain nearly 20,000 distinct CDR3 sequences, approximately 44% of them singletons. Specified treatment: roughly 11-day PBMC culture with coronavirus spike peptide pools or control peptides (ViraFEST assay). These receptors' antigens are unknown. The sequencing here drew on CD4+ T cells from blood, cultured in vitro, taken after SARS-CoV-2 vaccination. These receptors all come from a human donor who had recovered from COVID-19.

The J gene is TRBJ2-1, the V gene TRBV7-9, with 8 bases lining up with TRBD1. Germline V CDR1 and CDR2: SEHNR, FQNEAQ (reference sequence). With V trimmed by 4 bases and J by 13 bases, 6 bases remained unmatched. This CDR3 is 12 amino acids long. The CDR3 coding sequence is TGTGCCAGCAGCTCAGGACAGGGTGATCAGTTCTTC. It yields the protein CASSSGQGDQFF.

This chain links TRBV12-3 or TRBV12-4 with TRBJ2-5, with a weak D call TRBD1 (5 bases). Trimming removed 8 bases at V and 4 bases at J, with 14 bases between. The CDR3 is 13 amino acids. The CDR3: CASGLMQGETQYF. The CDR3 DNA reads TGTGCCAGCGGGTTGATGCAGGGAGAGACCCAGTACTTC.

J is TRBJ1-1 and V is TRBV29-1; no firm D call. This CDR3 has 11 residues. V lost 5 bases and J 10 bases, leaving 14 bases between the germline ends. CDR1 is SQVTM and CDR2 is ANQGSEA in the germline V gene. Here the CDR3 reads CSVRAGEGAFF. As DNA, the CDR3 is TGCAGCGTTCGTGCGGGAGAGGGAGCTTTCTTT.

This clonotype is a singleton in its sample. The rearrangement links TRBV18 to TRBJ1-2; no clear D gene. The length of the CDR3 is 13 residues. Germline V CDR1 and CDR2: KGHSH, LQKENI. V lost 6 bases and J 6 bases, leaving 14 bases between the germline ends. CDR3 sequence (DNA): TGTGCCAGCTCCCCTATCATGAGCAATGGCTACACCTTC. This translates into CASSPIMSNGYTF.

The rearrangement uses TRBV7-2 and TRBJ1-6; D is undetermined. Deletions cut 1 base from V and 5 bases from J, with 9 bases between. The CDR3 is 15 amino acids. The germline V gene encodes CDR1 SGHTA and CDR2 FQGNSA. The CDR3 sequence: CASSLEGSNNSPLHF. The CDR3 DNA is TGTGCCAGCAGCTTAGAAGGCAGCAATAATTCACCCCTCCACTTT.

This clonotype was counted only a few times. The V call is TRBV6-2 or TRBV6-3, the J call TRBJ2-7; tentative D call: TRBD1 (6 bases). The CDR3 spans 15 residues. CDR1 is MNHEY and CDR2 is SVGEGT in the germline V gene. Trimming took 2 bases from V and 6 from J, leaving 17 bases between them. For the CDR3, the DNA is TGTGCCAGCAGTTACAGGGACACCCTCCAGTCCGAGCAGTACTTC. Its translation is CASSYRDTLQSEQYF.

The chain is built from TRBV6-1 and TRBJ2-1; D is unresolved. The CDR3 is 14 residues long. The ends were cut back, 9 bases at V and 10 bases at J, with 22 bases in the middle. Germline lookup yields CDR1 MNHNS and CDR2 SASEGT. The CDR3 region has the DNA TGTGCCAGTAACGAACCCGGCCGCCCCCGCGAGCAGTTCTTC. Amino acids: CASNEPGRPREQFF.

This sequence joins TRBV7-9 and TRBJ2-1, with D unclear. With 2 bases removed from V and 1 base from J, the gap between germline ends came to 9 bases. CDR1 and CDR2 from the germline V gene are SEHNR and FQNEAQ (reference sequence). The CDR3 extends over 15 amino acids. CDR3 residues: CASSLLGKSYNEQFF. CDR3 nucleotide sequence: TGTGCCAGCAGCTTATTAGGGAAGTCCTACAATGAGCAGTTCTTC.